The source of this TCR beta chain is a study of siplizumab effects on memory and regulatory T cells. This clone was detected once. Repertoires were generated with immunoSEQ multiplex PCR, while TCRdb's copy carries only in-frame clones and drops some. The sample holds around 110,000 clones, approximately 94% seen once. The V end was cut by 2 bases, the J end by 5 bases, with 9 bases between. Germline lookup yields CDR1 SGHDN and CDR2 FVKESK. The CDR3 has 13 amino acids. The V and J genes are TRBV14 and TRBJ1-1; D remains unclear. The sequence derives from a human donor in good health. The sample taken for sequencing was non-Treg CD4+ T cells sorted from blood. In DNA, the CDR3 is TGTGCCAGCAGCCAACACGCGGAGACTGAAGCTTTCTTT. Its protein product is CASSQHAETEAFF. Filled out from reference TRBV14 and TRBJ1-1, the complete variable domain reads EAGVTQFPSHSVIEKGQTVTLRCDPISGHDNLYWYRRVMGKEIKFLLHFVKESKQDESGMPNNRFLAERTGGTYSTLKVQPAELEDSGVYFCASSQHAETEAFFGQGTRLTVV.